This is a list of T cell receptor beta chains from one sample in a study of early T cells in non-severe SARS-CoV-2 infection. TCRdb re-called the 5' RACE reads with MiXCR, one entry per CDR3 protein. The table includes 51,000 or so distinct CDR3 sequences, roughly 11% detected once. Material: whole blood. Every receptor here comes from an adult who was a healthcare worker with PCR-confirmed SARS-CoV-2 infection or an uninfected control (not recorded which). The CDR3 runs from the conserved cysteine through the conserved F or W. A D gene is named only where the DNA matches it firmly. Size is stated for part of the rows, as once, few or many counts, or as a class when the clone is expanded.

CDR3	DNA	D	J	size	V
CASSLTGESTEAFF	TGTGCCAGCAGCTTGACAGGGGAGTCGACTGAAGCTTTCTTT	TRBD1	TRBJ1-1	.	TRBV7-9
CASSNPQGSHTLLLAKNIQYF	TGTGCCTCCTCCAACCCCCAGGGGAGTCATACTTTACTACTAGCCAAAAACATTCAGTACTTC	.	TRBJ2-4	.	TRBV30
CSATRPPGNTEAFF	TGCAGTGCCACAAGACCCCCTGGGAACACTGAAGCTTTCTTT	.	TRBJ1-1	many	TRBV20-1
CASSLMGSGRSDNEQFF	TGTGCCAGCAGCTTAATGGGCAGCGGGAGGTCAGACAATGAGCAGTTCTTC	TRBD2	TRBJ2-1	medium-sized	TRBV7-9
CASSQVKNTQYF	TGTGCCAGCAGCCAAGTTAAAAATACGCAGTATTTT	.	TRBJ2-3	few	TRBV3-1
CAWSVLLYEKLFF	TGTGCCTGGAGTGTCCTCTTATATGAAAAACTGTTTTTT	.	TRBJ1-4	few	TRBV30
CASSPGTETEAFF	TGTGCCAGCAGCCCCGGGACAGAGACTGAAGCTTTCTTT	TRBD1	TRBJ1-1	few	TRBV3-1
CSSRSPPQETQYF	TGCAGTTCACGATCTCCCCCCCAAGAGACCCAGTACTTC	.	TRBJ2-5	once	TRBV20-1
CASSLAPIRGLAGEKLFF	TGTGCCAGCAGCTTAGCCCCTATTAGGGGCCTCGCAGGTGAAAAACTGTTTTTT	.	TRBJ1-4	many	TRBV7-2
CASSPGQGEQETQYF	TGTGCCAGCAGTCCGGGACAGGGGGAGCAAGAGACCCAGTACTTC	TRBD1	TRBJ2-5	many	TRBV6-5
CASTRTGGNSGANVLTF	TGTGCCAGCACCCGGACAGGGGGGAACTCTGGGGCCAACGTCCTGACTTTC	TRBD1	TRBJ2-6	many	TRBV11-2
CSAERQGEVDEQYF	TGCAGTGCCGAGAGACAGGGGGAGGTGGACGAGCAGTACTTC	TRBD1	TRBJ2-7	.	TRBV20-1
CATSDTRERSTDTQYF	TGTGCCACCAGTGATACCCGGGAACGAAGCACAGATACGCAGTATTTT	.	TRBJ2-3	.	TRBV24-1
CASSAQGNQPQHF	TGTGCCAGCAGTGCACAGGGGAATCAGCCCCAGCATTTT	TRBD1	TRBJ1-5	few	TRBV6-4
CASSSRQGDSPLHF	TGTGCCAGCAGCTCCCGACAGGGGGATTCACCCCTCCACTTT	TRBD1	TRBJ1-6	.	TRBV11-2
CASSQGLAGELSYEQYF	TGTGCCAGCAGCCAGGGACTAGCGGGGGAGCTCTCCTACGAGCAGTACTTC	TRBD2	TRBJ2-7	few	TRBV4-2
CASRAGTSSYNEQFF	TGTGCCAGCAGGGCAGGGACGTCCTCCTACAATGAGCAGTTCTTC	.	TRBJ2-1	many	TRBV2
CSARGWGSGQIGQYF	TGCAGTGCTAGAGGGTGGGGATCAGGACAGATAGGGCAGTATTTT	.	TRBJ2-3	few	TRBV20-1
CASSYSGRPGKYEQYF	TGTGCCAGCAGTTATAGCGGACGACCAGGGAAATACGAGCAGTACTTC	.	TRBJ2-7	few	TRBV14
CATRGGILPQKDQPQHF	TGCGCCACCCGGGGGGGCATTCTCCCGCAAAAAGATCAGCCCCAGCATTTT	.	TRBJ1-5	many	TRBV4-1
CASSQDEAVLFSSGNTIYF	TGTGCCAGCAGCCAAGATGAGGCCGTACTCTTTTCCTCTGGAAACACCATATATTTT	.	TRBJ1-3	few	TRBV4-2
CASSLLIEQYF	TGTGCCAGCAGTCTCCTAATCGAGCAGTACTTC	.	TRBJ2-7	few	TRBV12-3/TRBV12-4
CASSSHGLAGGPTDTQYF	TGTGCCAGCAGCTCCCACGGACTAGCGGGAGGGCCAACAGATACGCAGTATTTT	TRBD2	TRBJ2-3	many	TRBV7-3